Listed below are T cell receptor beta chains from one sample, sequenced in a study of cytomegalovirus exposure and HLA in healthy donors. Sequencing was performed with immunoSEQ multiplex PCR; in TCRdb, only in-frame clones are kept and a portion is missing. Here the sample spans 160,000 or so clones, approximately 78% being singletons. The material sequenced was PBMCs. These receptors all stem from a male donor in good health and CMV-seronegative. The CDR3 runs from the conserved cysteine through the conserved F or W. Fields, in order: clone size, V gene, CDR3 protein. Some rows have no size entry. The others give once, few or many, or a class for an expanded clone.

size: -
V: TRBV7-6
CDR3: CASSLESTYEQYF

size: -
V: TRBV11-1
CDR3: CASSPRGVSDTQYF

size: -
V: TRBV2
CDR3: CASKASEHKETQYF

size: -
V: TRBV5-1
CDR3: CASSFVGGNTGELFF

size: few
V: TRBV29-1
CDR3: CSVGQANTNYGYTF

size: -
V: TRBV4-3
CDR3: CASSPRGAGGGVQETQYF

size: -
V: TRBV4-2
CDR3: CASSQVSEGAGNEQFF

size: -
V: TRBV11-3
CDR3: CASSPGTGDQETQYF

size: -
V: TRBV5-6
CDR3: CASSLWTGGLNTEAFF

size: few
V: TRBV7-3
CDR3: CASSLNNGVGTEAFF

size: -
V: TRBV15
CDR3: CATSGRGGHNTGELFF

size: -
V: TRBV27
CDR3: CASSLSIAGVLNEQFF

size: -
V: TRBV5-1
CDR3: CASSWALAGVGDTQYF

size: -
V: TRBV15
CDR3: CATSRSTGTSGRTDTQYF

size: once
V: TRBV5-6
CDR3: CASCEVSRSYEQYF

size: few
V: TRBV20-1
CDR3: CSASPGELFF

size: -
V: TRBV28
CDR3: CASSFAGTGGTDTQYF

size: -
V: TRBV10-3
CDR3: CAISESRQGALVTEAFF

size: -
V: TRBV20-1
CDR3: CSAAWGRAAFF

size: -
V: TRBV7-6
CDR3: CASSLSSGSSYEQYF

size: -
V: TRBV12-5
CDR3: CASGLGTSVTDTQYF

size: -
V: TRBV18
CDR3: CASSPPAGGEGNEQFF

size: -
V: TRBV5-1
CDR3: CASSSTGTGPETQYF

size: -
V: TRBV11-2
CDR3: CASSLQNTGELFF

size: -
V: TRBV9
CDR3: CASSARVGSYNEQFF

size: -
V: TRBV18
CDR3: CASSQSGGVNGELFF

size: -
V: TRBV6-5
CDR3: CASSYSEGNEQFF